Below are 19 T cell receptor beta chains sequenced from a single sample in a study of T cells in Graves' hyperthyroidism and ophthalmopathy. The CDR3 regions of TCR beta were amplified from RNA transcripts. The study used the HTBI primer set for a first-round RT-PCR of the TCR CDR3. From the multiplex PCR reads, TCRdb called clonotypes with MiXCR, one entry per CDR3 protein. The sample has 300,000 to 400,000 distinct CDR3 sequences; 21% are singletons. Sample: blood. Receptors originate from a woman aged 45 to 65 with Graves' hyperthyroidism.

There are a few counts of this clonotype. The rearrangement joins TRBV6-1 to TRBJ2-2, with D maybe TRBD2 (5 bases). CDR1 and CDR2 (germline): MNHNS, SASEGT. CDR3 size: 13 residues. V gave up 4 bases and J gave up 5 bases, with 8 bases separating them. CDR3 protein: CASSGLQTGELFF. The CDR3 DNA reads TGTGCCAGCAGTGGACTACAGACCGGGGAGCTGTTTTTT.

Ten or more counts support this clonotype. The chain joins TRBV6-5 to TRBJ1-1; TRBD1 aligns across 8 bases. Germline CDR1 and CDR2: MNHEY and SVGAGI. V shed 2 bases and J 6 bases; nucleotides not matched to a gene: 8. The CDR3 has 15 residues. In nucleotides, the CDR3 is TGTGCCAGCAGTTACGACACAGGGGGAAGGCCTGAAGCTTTCTTT. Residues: CASSYDTGGRPEAFF.

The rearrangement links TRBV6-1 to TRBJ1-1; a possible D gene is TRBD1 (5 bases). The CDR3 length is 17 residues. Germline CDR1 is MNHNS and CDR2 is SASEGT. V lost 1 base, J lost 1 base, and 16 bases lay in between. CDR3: CASSEGGWGEWNTEAFF. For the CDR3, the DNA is TGTGCCAGCAGTGAAGGGGGGTGGGGAGAATGGAACACTGAAGCTTTCTTT.

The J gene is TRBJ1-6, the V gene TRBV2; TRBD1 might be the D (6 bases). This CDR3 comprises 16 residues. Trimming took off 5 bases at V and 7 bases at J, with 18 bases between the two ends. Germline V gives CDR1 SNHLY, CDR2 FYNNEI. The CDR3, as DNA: TGTGCCAGCAGTATAGAGGGAGGACAGCTAAATTCACCCCTCCACTTT. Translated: CASSIEGGQLNSPLHF.

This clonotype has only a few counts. CDR3 bases: TGCGCCAGTCACCAGGGGGGACGTACCGGGGAGCTGTTTTTT. It encodes CASHQGGRTGELFF. The genes are TRBV5-1 and TRBJ2-2; D might be TRBD1 (7 bases). The V and J ends lost 8 bases and 5 bases respectively, with 16 bases between them. This CDR3 is 14 amino acids long. CDR1 SGHRS and CDR2 YFSETQ come from the germline V gene.

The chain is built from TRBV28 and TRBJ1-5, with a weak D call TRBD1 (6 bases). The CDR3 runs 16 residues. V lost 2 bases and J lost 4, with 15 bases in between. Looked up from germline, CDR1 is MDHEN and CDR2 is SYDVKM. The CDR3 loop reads CASSLKGGWGNQPQHF. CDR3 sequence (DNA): TGTGCCAGCAGTTTAAAGGGGGGGTGGGGGAATCAGCCCCAGCATTTT.

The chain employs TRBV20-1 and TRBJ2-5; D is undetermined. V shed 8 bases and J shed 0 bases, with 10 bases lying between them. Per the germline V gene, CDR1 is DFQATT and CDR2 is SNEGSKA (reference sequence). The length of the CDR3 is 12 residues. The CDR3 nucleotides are TGCAGTTACCGCTGGTACCAAGAGACCCAGTACTTC. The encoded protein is CSYRWYQETQYF.

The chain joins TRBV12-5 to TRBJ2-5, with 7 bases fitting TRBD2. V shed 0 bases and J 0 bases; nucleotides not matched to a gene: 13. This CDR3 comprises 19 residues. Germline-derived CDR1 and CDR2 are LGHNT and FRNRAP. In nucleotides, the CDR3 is TGTGCTAGTGGTTTGGTAATTGGGACTGAGCGGGGCTACCAAGAGACCCAGTACTTC. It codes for CASGLVIGTERGYQETQYF.

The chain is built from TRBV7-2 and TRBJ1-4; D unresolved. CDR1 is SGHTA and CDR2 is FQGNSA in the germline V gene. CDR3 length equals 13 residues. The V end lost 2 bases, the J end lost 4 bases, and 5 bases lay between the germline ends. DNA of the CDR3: TGTGCCAGCAGCTTAATCCTTAATGAAAAACTGTTTTTT. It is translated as CASSLILNEKLFF.

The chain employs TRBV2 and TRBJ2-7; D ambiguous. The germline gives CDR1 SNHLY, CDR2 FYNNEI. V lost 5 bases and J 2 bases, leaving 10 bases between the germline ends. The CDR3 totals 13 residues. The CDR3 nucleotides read TGTGCCAGCAGTTTTTTAGGGCCCTACGAGCAGTACTTC. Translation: CASSFLGPYEQYF.

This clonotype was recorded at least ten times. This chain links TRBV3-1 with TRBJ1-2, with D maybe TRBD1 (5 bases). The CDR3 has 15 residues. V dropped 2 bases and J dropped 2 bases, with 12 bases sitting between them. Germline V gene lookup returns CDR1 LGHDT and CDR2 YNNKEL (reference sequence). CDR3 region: CASSQKGRQNYGYTF. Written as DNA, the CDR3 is TGTGCCAGCAGCCAAAAGGGTCGACAGAACTATGGCTACACCTTC.

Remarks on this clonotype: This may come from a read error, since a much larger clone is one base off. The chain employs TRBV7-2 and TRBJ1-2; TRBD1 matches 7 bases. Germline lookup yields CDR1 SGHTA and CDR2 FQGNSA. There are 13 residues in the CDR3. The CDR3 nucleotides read TGTGCCAGCAGCTTAACAGGGGATTATGGCTACGCCTTC. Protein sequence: CASSLTGDYGYAF.

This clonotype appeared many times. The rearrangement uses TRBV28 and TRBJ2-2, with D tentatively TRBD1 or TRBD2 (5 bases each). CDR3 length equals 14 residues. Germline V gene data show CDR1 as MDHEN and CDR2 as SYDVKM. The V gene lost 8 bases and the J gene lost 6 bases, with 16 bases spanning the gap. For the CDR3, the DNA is TGTGCCAGCGTATCAGGGTGGAGGCCCGGGGAGCTGTTTTTT. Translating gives CASVSGWRPGELFF.

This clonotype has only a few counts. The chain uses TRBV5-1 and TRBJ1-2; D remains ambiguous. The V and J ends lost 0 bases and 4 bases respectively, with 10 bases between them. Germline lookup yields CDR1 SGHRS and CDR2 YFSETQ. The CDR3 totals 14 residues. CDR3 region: CASSLVSEVYGYTF. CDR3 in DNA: TGCGCCAGCAGCTTGGTCTCAGAGGTCTATGGCTACACCTTC.

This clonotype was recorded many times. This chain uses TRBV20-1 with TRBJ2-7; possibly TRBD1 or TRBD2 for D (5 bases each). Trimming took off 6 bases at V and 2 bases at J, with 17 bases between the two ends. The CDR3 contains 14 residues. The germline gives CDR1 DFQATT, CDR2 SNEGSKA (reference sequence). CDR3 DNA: TGCAGTGCGGTCGGGACCCTCTTCGCCTACGAGCAGTACTTC. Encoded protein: CSAVGTLFAYEQYF.

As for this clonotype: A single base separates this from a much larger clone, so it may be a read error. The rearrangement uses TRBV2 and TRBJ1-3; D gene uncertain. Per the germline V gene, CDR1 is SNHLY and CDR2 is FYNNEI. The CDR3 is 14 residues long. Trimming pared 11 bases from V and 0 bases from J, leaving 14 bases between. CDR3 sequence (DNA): TGTGCCGGCTCGGCGGGCATCTCTGGAAACACCATATATTTT. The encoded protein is CAGSAGISGNTIYF.

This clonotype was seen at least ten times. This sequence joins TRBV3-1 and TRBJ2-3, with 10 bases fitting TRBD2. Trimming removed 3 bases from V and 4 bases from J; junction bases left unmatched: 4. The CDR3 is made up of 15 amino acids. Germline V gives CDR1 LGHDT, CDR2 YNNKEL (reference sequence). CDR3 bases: TGTGCCAGCAGCCACCCGAGCGGGGGGGCAGATACGCAGTATTTT. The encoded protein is CASSHPSGGADTQYF.

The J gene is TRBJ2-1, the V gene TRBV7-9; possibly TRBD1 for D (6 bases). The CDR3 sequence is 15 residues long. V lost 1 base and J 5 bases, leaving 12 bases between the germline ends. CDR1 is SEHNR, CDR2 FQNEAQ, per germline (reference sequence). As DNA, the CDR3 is TGTGCCAGCAGCTTAGATTTGGACAGAGACAATGAGCAGTTCTTC. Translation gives CASSLDLDRDNEQFF.

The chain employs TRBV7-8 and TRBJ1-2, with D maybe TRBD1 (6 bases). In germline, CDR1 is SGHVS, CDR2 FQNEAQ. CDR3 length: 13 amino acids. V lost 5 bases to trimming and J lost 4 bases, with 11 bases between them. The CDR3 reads CASSKGGIYGYTF. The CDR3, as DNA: TGTGCCAGCAGCAAAGGGGGGATCTATGGCTACACCTTC.